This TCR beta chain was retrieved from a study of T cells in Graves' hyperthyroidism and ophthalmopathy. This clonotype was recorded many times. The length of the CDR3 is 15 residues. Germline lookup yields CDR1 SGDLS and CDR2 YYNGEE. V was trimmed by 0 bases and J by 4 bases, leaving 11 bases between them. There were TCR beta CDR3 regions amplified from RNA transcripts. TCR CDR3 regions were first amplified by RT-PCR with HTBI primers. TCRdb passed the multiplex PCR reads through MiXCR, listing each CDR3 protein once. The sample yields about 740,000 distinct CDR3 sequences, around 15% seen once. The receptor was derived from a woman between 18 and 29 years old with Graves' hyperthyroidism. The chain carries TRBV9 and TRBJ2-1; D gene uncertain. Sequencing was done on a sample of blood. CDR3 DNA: TGTGCCAGCAGCGTAGAAGGAGTCAGGTACAATGAGCAGTTCTTC. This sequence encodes CASSVEGVRYNEQFF. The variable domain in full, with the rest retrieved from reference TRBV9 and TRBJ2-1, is DSGVTQTPKHLITATGQRVTLRCSPRSGDLSVYWYQQSLDQGLQFLIQYYNGEERAKGNILERFSAQQFPDLHSELNLSSLELGDSALYFCASSVEGVRYNEQFFGPGTRLTVL.